The 24 T cell receptor beta chains given below trace back to one sample, sequenced in a study of blood T cell repertoires in COVID-19. Sequenced by immunoSEQ multiplex PCR; TCRdb stores in-frame clones only, minus some. The sample lists about 350,000 clones, 88% occurring once. Sample: PBMCs or T cells enriched from blood (not recorded which). The source is a woman in her twenties or thirties who had been exposed to COVID-19.

This chain connects TRBV19 to TRBJ2-6; D possibly corresponds to TRBD2 (6 bases). Germline V gene lookup returns CDR1 LNHDA and CDR2 SQIVND (reference sequence). There are 19 residues in the CDR3. Trimming removed 7 bases at V and 2 bases at J, with 24 bases between. The CDR3 nucleotides are TGTGCCAGTAAGGATCTCTTTCTTGGTGGGGGGACTGGGGCCAACGTCCTGACTTTC. Its translation is CASKDLFLGGGTGANVLTF.

In its sample, this clone was seen once. V usage is TRBV18 and J usage is TRBJ2-5; D gene unclear. The CDR3 loop spans 15 amino acids. Looked up from germline, CDR1 is KGHSH and CDR2 is LQKENI. The V end lost 1 base, the J end lost 1 base, and 10 bases lay between the germline ends. CDR3 sequence reads: CASSPRSGGQETQYF. The CDR3 DNA reads as TGTGCCAGCTCACCACGTTCTGGCGGCCAAGAGACCCAGTACTTC.

The CDR3 reads CASSPGQSNTEAFF. CDR3 sequence (DNA): TGTGCCAGTAGTCCGGGACAGTCAAACACTGAAGCTTTCTTT. This chain uses TRBV19 with TRBJ1-1; 7 bases map to TRBD1. This CDR3 region has 14 residues. J was trimmed by 2 bases and V by 5 bases; bases with no gene match: 5. From germline, CDR1 is LNHDA and CDR2 SQIVND (reference sequence).

This clone was seen only once. V and J are TRBV2 and TRBJ2-1, with TRBD2 as a possible D gene (5 bases). The V end was cut by 6 bases, the J end by 0 bases, with 9 bases between. Germline V CDR1 and CDR2: SNHLY, FYNNEI. The CDR3 runs to 14 residues. CDR3 nucleotides: TGTGCCAGCAGAGGGAGCCCCTCCTACAATGAGCAGTTCTTC. Its protein is CASRGSPSYNEQFF.

J is TRBJ2-7 and V is TRBV9; 8 bases match TRBD1. CDR1 is SGDLS, CDR2 YYNGEE, per germline. This CDR3 is 14 amino acids long. Losses at the gene ends were 2 bases for V and 6 bases for J; bases not matched to a gene: 7. DNA of the CDR3: TGTGCCAGCAGCGTGTCCTCAGGGGGCGGCGAGCAGTACTTC. Its translation: CASSVSSGGGEQYF.

The V call is TRBV3-1 (or the pseudogene TRBV3-2), the J call TRBJ2-7; 13 bases align to TRBD2. J lost 4 bases, V lost 0 bases, and 6 bases had no gene match. This CDR3 has 17 amino acids. The germline V gene has CDR1 LGHDT and CDR2 YNNKEL (reference sequence). The CDR3 region is CASSQEVGLAGKYEQYF. CDR3 DNA: TGTGCCAGCAGCCAAGAGGTGGGACTAGCGGGAAAGTACGAGCAGTACTTC.

The chain combines TRBV11-3 with TRBJ1-1, with 10 bases matching TRBD1. This CDR3 region has 18 residues. Losses at the gene ends were 4 bases for V and 2 bases for J; bases not matched to a gene: 13. The germline CDR1 and CDR2 sequences are SGHNT and YENEEA. The CDR3: CASSSIPDRGDPNTEAFF. The CDR3 coding sequence is TGTGCCAGCAGCTCTATACCGGACAGGGGGGATCCAAACACTGAAGCTTTCTTT.

This chain's CDR3 is CASSSGTRNYGYTF. In DNA form, the CDR3 reads TGTGCCAGCAGCTCCGGGACAAGGAACTATGGCTACACCTTC. The chain is built from TRBV3-1 (or the pseudogene TRBV3-2) and TRBJ1-2, with a weak D call TRBD1 (6 bases). V was shortened by 5 bases and J by 2 bases, with 12 bases between the two germline ends. Per germline, CDR1 LGHDT and CDR2 YNNKEL (reference sequence). The CDR3 is made up of 14 amino acids.

V gene TRBV28 combines with J gene TRBJ2-5; D call uncertain. Germline CDR1 MDHEN, CDR2 SYDVKM. Trimming shortened V by 7 bases and J by 0 bases, and 12 bases separated the two germline ends. This CDR3 is 14 amino acids long. The CDR3 spells CASKLPQYQETQYF. In nucleotides, the CDR3 is TGTGCCAGCAAACTCCCACAGTACCAAGAGACCCAGTACTTC.

The V gene is TRBV28, the J gene TRBJ2-6; D is perhaps TRBD1 (5 bases). Germline CDR1 reads MDHEN; CDR2 reads SYDVKM. The germline V and J ends were trimmed by 2 bases and 9 bases, with 8 bases remaining between them. CDR3 length: 13 amino acids. CDR3 in amino acids: CASSLQQDNVLTF. The CDR3 bases are TGTGCCAGCAGTTTACAACAGGACAACGTCCTGACTTTC.

J is TRBJ2-7 and V is TRBV6-4; the match to TRBD2 covers 8 bases. CDR3 length: 15 amino acids. Trimming cost V 2 bases and J 4 bases; bases outside gene matches: 7. Per the germline V gene, CDR1 is MRHNA and CDR2 is SNTAGT. The CDR3 is CASSDPASGLYEQYF. The CDR3 region has the DNA TGTGCCAGCAGTGACCCGGCTAGCGGGTTATACGAGCAGTACTTC.

The chain couples TRBV6-4 to TRBJ2-2, with 7 bases aligning to TRBD1. The CDR3 spans 16 residues. Germline V gives CDR1 MRHNA, CDR2 SNTAGT. After removal of 5 bases from V and 4 bases from J, the junction contained 10 bases not matched to a gene. The CDR3 DNA reads as TGTGCCAGCAGTATGACAGCGACAGGGCGCACCGGGGAGCTGTTTTTT. Translating gives CASSMTATGRTGELFF.

The rearrangement links TRBV2 to TRBJ2-7; 12 bases map to TRBD1. From germline, CDR1 is SNHLY and CDR2 FYNNEI. The V segment lost 7 bases and the J segment 3 bases; nucleotides outside the gene matches: 13. This CDR3 comprises 17 residues. The CDR3 DNA follows: TGTGCCAGCACCGATCCGGGACAGGGGGCGTCGATCTACGAGCAGTACTTC. As protein: CASTDPGQGASIYEQYF.

This clone was found a few times. V and J are TRBV30 and TRBJ2-7, with a tentative D call TRBD2 (5 bases). The germline gives CDR1 GTSNPN, CDR2 SVGIG (reference sequence). The CDR3 has 14 amino acids. V was clipped by 0 bases and J by 6 bases, with 15 bases between them. The CDR3 nucleotides are TGTGCCTGGAGTGTCCTGGCCAACGAGGGCGAGCAGTACTTC. It codes for CAWSVLANEGEQYF.

The V and J genes are TRBV11-3 and TRBJ1-1; 7 nucleotides align to TRBD1. The CDR3 loop spans 15 amino acids. V lost 6 bases and J lost 2; bases outside the gene matches: 9. From germline, CDR1 is SGHNT and CDR2 YENEEA. The CDR3 region is CASSALDRRNTEAFF. In DNA form, the CDR3 reads TGTGCCAGCAGTGCTTTGGACAGGAGAAACACTGAAGCTTTCTTT. Combining the CDR3 with reference TRBV11-3 and TRBJ1-1 gives the whole variable domain EAGVVQSPRYKIIEKKQPVAFWCNPISGHNTLYWYLQNLGQGPELLIRYENEEAVDDSQLPKDRFSAERLKGVDSTLKIQPAELGDSAVYLCASSALDRRNTEAFFGQGTRLTVV.

V usage is TRBV28 and J usage is TRBJ1-4, with D unclear. Germline V gene data show CDR1 as MDHEN and CDR2 as SYDVKM. V gave up 2 bases and J gave up 0 bases, with 10 bases separating them. This CDR3 spans 16 amino acids. The CDR3 reads CASSLDHAATNEKLFF. The CDR3 DNA follows: TGTGCCAGCAGTTTAGATCACGCAGCAACTAATGAAAAACTGTTTTTT.

V and J are TRBV3-1 (or the pseudogene TRBV3-2) and TRBJ2-2; 9 bases line up with TRBD1. Germline lookup yields CDR1 LGHDT and CDR2 YNNKEL (reference sequence). J gave up 3 bases and V 4 bases, and 15 bases lay outside the gene matches. The CDR3 consists of 19 residues. The DNA of the CDR3 is TGTGCCAGCAGCCCCCCCGCCCCAAGCCGACAGGGGGACACCGGGGAGCTGTTTTTT. Protein sequence: CASSPPAPSRQGDTGELFF.

The chain has TRBV15 and TRBJ1-4, with D tentatively TRBD1 (6 bases). The CDR3 is made up of 14 amino acids. The germline CDR1 and CDR2 sequences are LNHNV and YYDKDF (reference sequence). V lost 1 base, J lost 8 bases, and 11 bases lay in between. This CDR3 is CATSRGRGREKLFF. CDR3 nucleotide sequence: TGTGCCACCAGCAGAGGCAGGGGTAGGGAAAAACTGTTTTTT.

The chain employs TRBV27 and TRBJ2-1, with 9 bases that match TRBD1. This CDR3 is 15 amino acids long. Looked up from germline, CDR1 is MNHEY and CDR2 is SMNVEV (reference sequence). Unmatched junction bases numbered 10, after V lost 5 bases and J lost 8 bases. The CDR3 nucleotides are TGTGCCAGCAGTCCCGGACAGGGGAAATACGATGAGCAGTTCTTC. As protein: CASSPGQGKYDEQFF.

V and J are TRBV11-3 and TRBJ2-1, with 7 bases that match TRBD2. The CDR3 is made up of 15 amino acids. Germline values: CDR1 SGHNT, CDR2 YENEEA. V was clipped by 1 base and J by 7 bases; unmatched bases: 7. CDR3 protein: CASSLGTRGGNEQFF. The CDR3 nucleotides read TGTGCCAGCAGCTTAGGTACTAGGGGAGGGAATGAGCAGTTCTTC.

The chain joins TRBV5-1 to TRBJ2-2, with D uncertain. Germline CDR1 and CDR2: SGHRS and YFSETQ. CDR3 length: 14 amino acids. With 2 bases removed from V and 4 bases from J, the gap between germline ends came to 9 bases. CDR3 DNA sequence: TGCGCCAGCAGCTTTGGGTCGGGCACCGGGGAGCTGTTTTTT. Translation gives CASSFGSGTGELFF.

This rearrangement joins TRBV11-2 to TRBJ1-4; D is perhaps TRBD1 (6 bases). This CDR3 is built from 13 residues. Trimming shortened V by 4 bases and J by 15 bases, and 18 bases separated the two germline ends. CDR1 is SGHAT and CDR2 is FQNNGV in the germline V gene. The CDR3 coding sequence is TGTGCCAGCAGCTCTATCATCGGACAGATGGTGTTTTTT. Translated, it gives CASSSIIGQMVFF.

The chain is built from TRBV12-5 and TRBJ2-5; D may be TRBD1 (6 bases). There are 13 residues in the CDR3. Trimming removed 6 bases at V and 1 base at J, with 9 bases between. Germline V lookup: CDR1 LGHNT, CDR2 FRNRAP. The CDR3 DNA sequence: TGTGCTAGTGGGAAGGGGGTCCAAGAGACCCAGTACTTC. Amino acids: CASGKGVQETQYF.

The rearrangement uses TRBV7-9 and TRBJ2-3; TRBD2 aligns across 9 bases. This CDR3 has 16 amino acids. Germline CDR1 SEHNR, CDR2 FQNEAQ (reference sequence). V shed 8 bases and J 5 bases; nucleotides not matched to a gene: 14. This chain's CDR3 is CASLNPIAGVIDTQYF. CDR3 DNA sequence: TGTGCCAGCCTTAACCCGATAGCGGGAGTGATAGATACGCAGTATTTT.